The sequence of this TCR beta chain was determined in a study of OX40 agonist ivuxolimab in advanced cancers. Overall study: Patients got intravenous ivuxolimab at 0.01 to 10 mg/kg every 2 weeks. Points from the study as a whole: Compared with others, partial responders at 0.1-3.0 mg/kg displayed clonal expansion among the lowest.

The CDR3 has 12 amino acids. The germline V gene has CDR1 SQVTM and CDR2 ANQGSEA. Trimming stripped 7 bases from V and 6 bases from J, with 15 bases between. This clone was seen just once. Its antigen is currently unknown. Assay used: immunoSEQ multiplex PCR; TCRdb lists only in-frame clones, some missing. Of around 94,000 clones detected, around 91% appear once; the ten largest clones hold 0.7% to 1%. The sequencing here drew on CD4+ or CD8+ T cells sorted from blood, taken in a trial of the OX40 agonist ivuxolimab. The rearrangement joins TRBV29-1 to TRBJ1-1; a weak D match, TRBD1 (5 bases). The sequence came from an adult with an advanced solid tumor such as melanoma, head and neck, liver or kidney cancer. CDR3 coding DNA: TGCAGCGGCGAACCCGGGACGGCTGAAGCTTTCTTT. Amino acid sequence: CSGEPGTAEAFF.